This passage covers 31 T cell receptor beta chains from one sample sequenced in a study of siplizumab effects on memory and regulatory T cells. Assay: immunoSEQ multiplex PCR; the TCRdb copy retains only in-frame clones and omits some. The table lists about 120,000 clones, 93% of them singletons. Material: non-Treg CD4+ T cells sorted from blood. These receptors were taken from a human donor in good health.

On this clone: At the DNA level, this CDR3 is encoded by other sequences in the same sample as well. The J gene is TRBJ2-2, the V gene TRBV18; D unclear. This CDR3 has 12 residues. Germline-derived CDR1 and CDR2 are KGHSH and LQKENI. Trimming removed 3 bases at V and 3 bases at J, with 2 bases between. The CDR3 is CASSPDTGELFF. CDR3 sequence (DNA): TGTGCCAGCTCACCGGACACCGGGGAGCTGTTTTTT.

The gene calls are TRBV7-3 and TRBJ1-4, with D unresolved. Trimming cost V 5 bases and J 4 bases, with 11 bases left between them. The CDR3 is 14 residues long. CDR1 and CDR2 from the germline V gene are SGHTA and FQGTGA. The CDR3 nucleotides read TGTGCCAGCAGCCGCCGGGTCATTAATGAAAAACTGTTTTTT. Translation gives CASSRRVINEKLFF. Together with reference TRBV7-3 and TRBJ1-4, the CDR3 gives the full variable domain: GAGVSQTPSNKVTEKGKYVELRCDPISGHTALYWYRQSLGQGPEFLIYFQGTGAADDSGLPNDRFFAVRPEGSVSTLKIQRTERGDSAVYLCASSRRVINEKLFFGSGTQLSVL.

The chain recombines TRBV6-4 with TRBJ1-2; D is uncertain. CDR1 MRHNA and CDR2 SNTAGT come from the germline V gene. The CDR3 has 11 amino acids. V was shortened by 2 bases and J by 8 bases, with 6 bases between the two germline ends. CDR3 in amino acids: CASSDGGGYTF. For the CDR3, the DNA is TGTGCCAGCAGTGACGGAGGGGGCTACACCTTC.

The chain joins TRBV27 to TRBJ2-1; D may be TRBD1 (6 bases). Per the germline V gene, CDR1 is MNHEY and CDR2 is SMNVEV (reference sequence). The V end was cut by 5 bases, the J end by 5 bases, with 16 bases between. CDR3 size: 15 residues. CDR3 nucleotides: TGTGCCAGCAGTCTCGGACAGAACCCTAACAATGAGCAGTTCTTC. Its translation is CASSLGQNPNNEQFF.

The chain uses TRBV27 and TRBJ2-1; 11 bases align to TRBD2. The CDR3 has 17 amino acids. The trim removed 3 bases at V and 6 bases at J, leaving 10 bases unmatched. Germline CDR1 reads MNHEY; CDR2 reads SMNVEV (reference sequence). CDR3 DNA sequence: TGTGCCAGCAGTTTTATGAGACTAGCGGGGAACGTCAATGAGCAGTTCTTC. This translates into CASSFMRLAGNVNEQFF.

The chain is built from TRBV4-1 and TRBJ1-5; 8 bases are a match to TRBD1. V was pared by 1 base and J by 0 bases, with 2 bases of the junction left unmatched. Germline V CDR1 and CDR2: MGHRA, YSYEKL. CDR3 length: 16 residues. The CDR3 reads CASSQVRGPSNQPQHF. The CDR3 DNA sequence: TGCGCCAGCAGCCAAGTCAGGGGGCCTAGCAATCAGCCCCAGCATTTT.

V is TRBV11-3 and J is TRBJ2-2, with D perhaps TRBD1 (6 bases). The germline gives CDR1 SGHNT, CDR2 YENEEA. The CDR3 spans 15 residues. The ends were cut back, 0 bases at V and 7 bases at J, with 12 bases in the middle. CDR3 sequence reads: CASSLDLARGGELFF. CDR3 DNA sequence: TGTGCCAGCAGCTTAGACCTAGCCAGGGGCGGGGAGCTGTTTTTT. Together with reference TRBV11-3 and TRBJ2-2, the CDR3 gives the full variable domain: EAGVVQSPRYKIIEKKQPVAFWCNPISGHNTLYWYLQNLGQGPELLIRYENEEAVDDSQLPKDRFSAERLKGVDSTLKIQPAELGDSAVYLCASSLDLARGGELFFGEGSRLTVL.

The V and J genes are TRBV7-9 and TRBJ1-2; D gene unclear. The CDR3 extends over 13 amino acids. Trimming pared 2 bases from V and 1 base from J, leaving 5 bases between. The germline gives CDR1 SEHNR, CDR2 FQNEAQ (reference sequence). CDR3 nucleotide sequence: TGTGCCAGCAGCTTACCAGTTAACTATGGCTACACCTTC. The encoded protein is CASSLPVNYGYTF.

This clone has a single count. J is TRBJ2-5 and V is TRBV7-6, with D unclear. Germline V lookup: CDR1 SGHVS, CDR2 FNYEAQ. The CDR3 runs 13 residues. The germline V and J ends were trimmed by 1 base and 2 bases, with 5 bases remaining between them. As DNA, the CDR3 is TGTGCCAGCAGCTTAGTGTGGCAAGAGACCCAGTACTTC. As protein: CASSLVWQETQYF.

The CDR3 loop is CASSLPQSNYGYTF. The CDR3 DNA is TGTGCCAGCAGTCTGCCACAGAGTAACTATGGCTACACCTTC. The chain is built from TRBV28 and TRBJ1-2, with D uncertain. Trimming removed 5 bases at V and 1 base at J, with 11 bases between. There are 14 residues in the CDR3. Germline loops: CDR1 MDHEN, CDR2 SYDVKM.

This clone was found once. CDR3 in DNA: TGTGCCAGCTCATCAAGGGGTGGCACTGAAGCTTTCTTT. Translated: CASSSRGGTEAFF. The rearrangement joins TRBV18 to TRBJ1-1, with D maybe TRBD1 (5 bases). The germline V and J ends were trimmed by 5 bases and 4 bases, with 11 bases remaining between them. CDR3 length equals 13 residues. CDR1 is KGHSH, CDR2 LQKENI, per germline. Based on the CDR3 plus reference TRBV18 and TRBJ1-1, the full variable domain is NAGVMQNPRHLVRRRGQEARLRCSPMKGHSHVYWYRQLPEEGLKFMVYLQKENIIDESGMPKERFSAEFPKEGPSILRIQQVVRGDSAAYFCASSSRGGTEAFFGQGTRLTVV.

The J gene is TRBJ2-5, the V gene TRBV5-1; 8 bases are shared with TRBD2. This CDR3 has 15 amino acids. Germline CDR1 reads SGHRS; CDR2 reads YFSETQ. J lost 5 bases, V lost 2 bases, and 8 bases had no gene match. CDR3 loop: CASSFFAGGSETQYF. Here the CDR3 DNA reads TGCGCCAGCAGCTTTTTCGCGGGGGGCTCGGAGACCCAGTACTTC.

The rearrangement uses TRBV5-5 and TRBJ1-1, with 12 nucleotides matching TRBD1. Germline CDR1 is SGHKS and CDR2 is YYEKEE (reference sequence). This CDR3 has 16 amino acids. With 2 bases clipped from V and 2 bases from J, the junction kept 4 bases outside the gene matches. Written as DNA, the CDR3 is TGTGCCAGCAGCTTCGGGACAGGGGGCCTAAACACTGAAGCTTTCTTT. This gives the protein CASSFGTGGLNTEAFF.

CDR3 DNA: TGCGCCAGCAGCATCTTCCAGGTACGGAACACCGGGGAGCTGTTTTTT. This encodes CASSIFQVRNTGELFF. This rearrangement joins TRBV5-1 to TRBJ2-2; D not certain. Trimming stripped 4 bases from V and 1 base from J, with 14 bases between. The length of the CDR3 is 16 residues. From germline, CDR1 is SGHRS and CDR2 YFSETQ.

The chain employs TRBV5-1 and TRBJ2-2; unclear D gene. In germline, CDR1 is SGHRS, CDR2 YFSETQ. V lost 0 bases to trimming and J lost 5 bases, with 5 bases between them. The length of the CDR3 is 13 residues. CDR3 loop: CASSLEVTGELFF. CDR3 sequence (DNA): TGCGCCAGCAGCTTGGAAGTTACCGGGGAGCTGTTTTTT.

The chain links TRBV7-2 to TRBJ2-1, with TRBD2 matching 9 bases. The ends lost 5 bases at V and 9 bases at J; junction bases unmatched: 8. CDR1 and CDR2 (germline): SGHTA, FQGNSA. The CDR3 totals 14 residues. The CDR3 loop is CASSGAGGLGEQFF. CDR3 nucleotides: TGTGCCAGCAGCGGAGCGGGGGGCCTGGGTGAGCAGTTCTTC.

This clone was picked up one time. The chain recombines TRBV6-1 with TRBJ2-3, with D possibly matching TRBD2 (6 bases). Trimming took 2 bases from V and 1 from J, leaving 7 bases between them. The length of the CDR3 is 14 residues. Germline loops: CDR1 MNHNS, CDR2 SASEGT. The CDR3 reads CASSEPGGTDTQYF. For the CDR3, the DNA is TGTGCCAGCAGTGAACCGGGAGGCACAGATACGCAGTATTTT.

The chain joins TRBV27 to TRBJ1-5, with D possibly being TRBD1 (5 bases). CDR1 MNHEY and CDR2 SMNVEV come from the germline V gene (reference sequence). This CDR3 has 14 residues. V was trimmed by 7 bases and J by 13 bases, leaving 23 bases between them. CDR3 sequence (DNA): TGTGCCAGCAAGGGGCAGGGTGTGGACTCGATACAGCATTTT. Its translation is CASKGQGVDSIQHF.

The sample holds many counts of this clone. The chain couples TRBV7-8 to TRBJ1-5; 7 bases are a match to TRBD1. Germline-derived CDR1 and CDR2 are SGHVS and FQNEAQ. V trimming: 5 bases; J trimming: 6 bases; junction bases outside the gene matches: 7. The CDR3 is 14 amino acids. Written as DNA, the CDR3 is TGTGCCAGCAGCCCAACCACAGGGGTTCAGCCCCAGCATTTT. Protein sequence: CASSPTTGVQPQHF. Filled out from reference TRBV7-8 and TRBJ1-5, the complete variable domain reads GAGVSQSPRYKVAKRGQDVALRCDPISGHVSLFWYQQALGQGPEFLTYFQNEAQLDKSGLPSDRFFAERPEGSVSTLKIQRTQQEDSAVYLCASSPTTGVQPQHFGDGTRLSIL.

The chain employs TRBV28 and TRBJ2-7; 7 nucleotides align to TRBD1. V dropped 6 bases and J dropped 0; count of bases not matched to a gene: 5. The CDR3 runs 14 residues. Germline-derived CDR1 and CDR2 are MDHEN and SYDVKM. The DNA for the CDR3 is TGTGCCAGCAGCACCTGGGACAGCTCCTACGAGCAGTACTTC. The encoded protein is CASSTWDSSYEQYF. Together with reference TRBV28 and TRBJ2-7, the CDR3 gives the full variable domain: DVKVTQSSRYLVKRTGEKVFLECVQDMDHENMFWYRQDPGLGLRLIYFSYDVKMKEKGDIPEGYSVSREKKERFSLILESASTNQTSMYLCASSTWDSSYEQYFGPGTRLTVT.

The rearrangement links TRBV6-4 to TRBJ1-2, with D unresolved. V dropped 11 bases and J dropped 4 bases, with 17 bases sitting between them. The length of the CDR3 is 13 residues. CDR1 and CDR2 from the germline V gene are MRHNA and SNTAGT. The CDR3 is CADTRPASYGYTF. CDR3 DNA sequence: TGTGCCGACACCCGTCCGGCATCCTATGGCTACACCTTC.

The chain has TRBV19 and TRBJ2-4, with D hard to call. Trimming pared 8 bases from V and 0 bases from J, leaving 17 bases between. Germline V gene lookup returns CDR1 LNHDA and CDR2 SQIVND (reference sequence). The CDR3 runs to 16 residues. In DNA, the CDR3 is TGTGCCAGTTCCCGTTTTAGGAAGATAGCCAAAAACATTCAGTACTTC. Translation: CASSRFRKIAKNIQYF.

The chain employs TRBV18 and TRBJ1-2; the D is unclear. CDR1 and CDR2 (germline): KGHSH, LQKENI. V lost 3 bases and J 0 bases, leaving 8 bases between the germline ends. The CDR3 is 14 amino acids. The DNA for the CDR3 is TGTGCCAGCTCACCCCAAGGTCCTAACTATGGCTACACCTTC. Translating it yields CASSPQGPNYGYTF.

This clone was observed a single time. In DNA form, the CDR3 reads TGCGCCAGCAGTAGGACGGACAGGTTGAACACTGAAGCTTTCTTT. Amino acid sequence: CASSRTDRLNTEAFF. The gene calls are TRBV10-2 and TRBJ1-1; 7 nucleotides agree with TRBD1. Losses at the gene ends were 5 bases for V and 0 bases for J; bases not matched to a gene: 6. This CDR3 is built from 15 residues. CDR1 is WSHSY, CDR2 SAAADI, per germline.

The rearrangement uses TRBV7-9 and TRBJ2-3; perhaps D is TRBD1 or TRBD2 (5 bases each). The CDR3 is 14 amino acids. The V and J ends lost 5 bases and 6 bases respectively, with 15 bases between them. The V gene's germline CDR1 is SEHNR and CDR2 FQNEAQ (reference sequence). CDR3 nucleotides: TGTGCCAGCAGCCATGGGGGTAGCGCTGATACGCAGTATTTT. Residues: CASSHGGSADTQYF.

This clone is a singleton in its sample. CDR3 nucleotide sequence: TGCGCCAGCAGCCAGGGGACCCAGGGACCCTACGAGCAGTACTTC. Translating it yields CASSQGTQGPYEQYF. The V gene is TRBV10-2, the J gene TRBJ2-7; weak D call: TRBD1 (6 bases). Trimming left V 6 bases short and J 2 bases short, with 17 bases between. CDR3 length: 15 residues. CDR1 is WSHSY, CDR2 SAAADI, per germline.

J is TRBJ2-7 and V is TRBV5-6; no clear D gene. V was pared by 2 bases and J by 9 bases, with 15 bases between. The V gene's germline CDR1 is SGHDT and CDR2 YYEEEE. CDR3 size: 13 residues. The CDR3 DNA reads TGTGCCAGCAGCTTTTTCAGAGACGATGGGCAGTACTTC. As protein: CASSFFRDDGQYF.

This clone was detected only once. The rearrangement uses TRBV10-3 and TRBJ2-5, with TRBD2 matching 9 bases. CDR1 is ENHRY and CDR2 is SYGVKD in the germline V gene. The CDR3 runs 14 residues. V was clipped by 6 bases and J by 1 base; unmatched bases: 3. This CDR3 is CAIRASGVQETQYF. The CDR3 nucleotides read TGTGCCATCAGGGCTAGCGGGGTCCAAGAGACCCAGTACTTC.

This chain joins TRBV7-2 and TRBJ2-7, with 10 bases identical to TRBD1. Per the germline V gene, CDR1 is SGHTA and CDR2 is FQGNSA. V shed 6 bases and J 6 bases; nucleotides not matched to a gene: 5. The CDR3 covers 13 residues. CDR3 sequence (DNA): TGTGCCAGCAGGTTGACAGGGGGCGCCGAGCAGTACTTC. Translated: CASRLTGGAEQYF.

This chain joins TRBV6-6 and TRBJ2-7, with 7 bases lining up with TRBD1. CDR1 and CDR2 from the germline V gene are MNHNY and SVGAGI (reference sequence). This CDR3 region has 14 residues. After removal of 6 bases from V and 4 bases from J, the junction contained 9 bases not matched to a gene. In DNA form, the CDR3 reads TGTGCCAGCAGCCCCAGACAGGGCGATTACGAGCAGTACTTC. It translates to CASSPRQGDYEQYF.

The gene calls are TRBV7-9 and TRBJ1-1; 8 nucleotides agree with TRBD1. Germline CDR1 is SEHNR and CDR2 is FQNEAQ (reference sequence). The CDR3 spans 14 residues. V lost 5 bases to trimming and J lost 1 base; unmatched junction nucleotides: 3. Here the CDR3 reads CASSMGQANTEAFF. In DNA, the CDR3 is TGTGCCAGCAGCATGGGACAGGCGAACACTGAAGCTTTCTTT.